This passage covers 18 T cell receptor beta chains from one sample sequenced in a study of CD8 T cells in Susac syndrome. The RNA, about 0.5 to 1 ug, was put through reverse transcription using random hexamers. MiXCR, run by TCRdb on the immunoSEQ multiplex PCR reads, gives a single entry per CDR3 protein. The sample carries some 60,000 distinct CDR3 sequences, around nine tenths recorded once. Input material: CD8+ T cells from PBMCs. The origin of the receptors is a human donor in good health.

The CDR3 protein is CASSQLRVRQDDNEQFF. The CDR3 DNA is TGTGCCAGCAGCCAACTGCGTGTGAGACAGGACGACAATGAGCAGTTCTTC. The chain carries TRBV4-2 and TRBJ2-1; possibly TRBD1 for D (6 bases). CDR1 LGHNA and CDR2 YNFKEQ come from the germline V gene. V gave up 2 bases and J gave up 5 bases, with 19 bases separating them. The CDR3 sequence is 17 residues long.

The chain is built from TRBV27 and TRBJ2-1; D is undetermined. This CDR3 is 15 amino acids long. Germline loops: CDR1 MNHEY, CDR2 SMNVEV (reference sequence). Trimming stripped 3 bases from V and 7 bases from J, with 16 bases between. The CDR3 loop reads CASSLTVLGVNEQFF. CDR3 bases: TGTGCCAGCAGTTTGACGGTTCTAGGAGTGAATGAGCAGTTCTTC.

The chain couples TRBV19 to TRBJ2-7; TRBD2 matches 8 bases. After removal of 5 bases from V and 2 bases from J, the junction contained 17 bases not matched to a gene. Looked up from germline, CDR1 is LNHDA and CDR2 is SQIVND (reference sequence). The CDR3 length is 18 residues. This CDR3 reads CASSPAELLADPPYEQYF. The CDR3 DNA reads TGTGCCAGTAGTCCCGCCGAGTTACTAGCGGATCCACCCTACGAGCAGTACTTC.

The genes are TRBV28 and TRBJ2-7, with D tentatively TRBD1 or TRBD2 (5 bases each). The V gene lost 4 bases and the J gene lost 5 bases, with 18 bases spanning the gap. The CDR3 runs 15 residues. The germline V gene encodes CDR1 MDHEN and CDR2 SYDVKM. This CDR3 is CASSWGRGTRHEQYF. The CDR3 coding sequence is TGTGCCAGCAGTTGGGGACGCGGTACTCGCCACGAGCAGTACTTC.

The chain employs TRBV5-6 and TRBJ1-1; 9 bases fit TRBD1. Trimming removed 5 bases from V and 5 bases from J; junction bases left unmatched: 13. This CDR3 comprises 16 residues. The germline V gene encodes CDR1 SGHDT and CDR2 YYEEEE. This CDR3 is CASSPEQGAFRTEAFF. The CDR3 DNA sequence: TGTGCCAGCAGTCCCGAACAGGGGGCCTTTAGGACTGAAGCTTTCTTT.

This clonotype appeared once. This rearrangement joins TRBV19 to TRBJ2-7; 10 bases align to TRBD1. Germline assignment: CDR1 LNHDA and CDR2 SQIVND (reference sequence). V shed 7 bases, J shed 2 bases, and the junction held 8 bases outside the gene matches. The CDR3 has 15 residues. CDR3 nucleotide sequence: TGTGCCAGTACTGATCCAGGGACAGGGGCCTACGAGCAGTACTTC. Translating gives CASTDPGTGAYEQYF.

The rearrangement uses TRBV4-1 and TRBJ1-1; D gene ambiguous. There are 15 residues in the CDR3. Trimming took 6 bases from V and 3 from J, leaving 17 bases between them. Germline assignment: CDR1 MGHRA and CDR2 YSYEKL. The CDR3: CASSSPGRADTEAFF. DNA of the CDR3: TGCGCCAGCAGTTCCCCGGGGAGGGCGGACACTGAAGCTTTCTTT.

The table lists this clonotype with a count of one. This rearrangement joins TRBV6-2 or TRBV6-3 to TRBJ1-5, with TRBD1 as a possible D gene (6 bases). From germline, CDR1 is MNHEY and CDR2 SVGEGT. The CDR3 spans 15 residues. V was pared by 2 bases and J by 1 base, with 9 bases between. The CDR3 DNA reads as TGTGCCAGCAGTTACAGGACAGCGAGCAATCAGCCCCAGCATTTT. Encoded protein: CASSYRTASNQPQHF.

The rearrangement joins TRBV28 to TRBJ2-7; weak D call: TRBD1 (6 bases). V lost 3 bases, J lost 2 bases, and 17 bases lay in between. This CDR3 is 16 amino acids long. Per germline, CDR1 MDHEN and CDR2 SYDVKM. CDR3 in DNA: TGTGCCAGCAGTTTGGTGGCACAGGGCCTCCCCTACGAGCAGTACTTC. Its translation is CASSLVAQGLPYEQYF.

The J gene is TRBJ2-7, the V gene TRBV19; D is perhaps TRBD1 (6 bases). The CDR3 spans 11 residues. Germline V gives CDR1 LNHDA, CDR2 SQIVND (reference sequence). CDR3 nucleotide sequence: TGTGCTACACGGGACAACTACGAGCAGTACTTC. Translated, it gives CATRDNYEQYF. The full variable domain, in which reference TRBV19 and TRBJ2-7 provide the parts outside the CDR3, is DGGITQSPKYLFRKEGQNVTLSCEQNLNHDAMYWYRQDPGQGLRLIYYSQIVNDFQKGDIAEGYSVSREKKESFPLTVTSAQKNPTAFYLCATRDNYEQYFGPGTRLTVT.

The chain couples TRBV7-2 to TRBJ1-1; no definite D call. V lost 5 bases and J lost 5, with 24 bases in between. The CDR3 is 17 amino acids. CDR1 is SGHTA and CDR2 is FQGNSA in the germline V gene. CDR3 region: CASSPDGRAVGMTEAFF. The CDR3 DNA reads as TGTGCCAGCAGCCCCGACGGTAGGGCAGTAGGCATGACTGAAGCTTTCTTT.

J is TRBJ2-5 and V is TRBV29-1; 7 nucleotides match TRBD2. Unmatched junction bases numbered 12, after V lost 3 bases and J lost 5 bases. CDR3 length: 15 residues. CDR1 and CDR2 (germline): SQVTM, ANQGSEA. This CDR3 is CSVEGLAGGWETQYF. The DNA for the CDR3 is TGCAGCGTTGAGGGGCTAGCCGGGGGGTGGGAGACCCAGTACTTC.

The CDR3 DNA is TGTGCCAGCAGCCAGCGACAGGGGGGAGAGCAGTACTTC. Amino acids: CASSQRQGGEQYF. The V gene is TRBV3-1, the J gene TRBJ2-7, with 9 bases that match TRBD1. CDR3 length equals 13 residues. The junction had 4 bases not matched to a gene; V was cut back by 3 bases and J by 7 bases. Germline V CDR1 and CDR2: LGHDT, YNNKEL (reference sequence).

This chain connects TRBV7-2 to TRBJ2-3; TRBD2 is a possible D gene (5 bases). The CDR3 is 15 amino acids. The V and J ends lost 0 bases and 0 bases respectively, with 7 bases between them. The germline gives CDR1 SGHTA, CDR2 FQGNSA. CDR3 coding DNA: TGTGCCAGCAGCTTAGCGAGGACTAGCACAGATACGCAGTATTTT. Translated: CASSLARTSTDTQYF.

V gene TRBV12-3 or TRBV12-4 combines with J gene TRBJ2-7, with 8 bases aligning to TRBD2. The CDR3 covers 13 residues. Germline trimming cut 6 bases from V and 6 bases from J; bases unmatched to any gene: 7. CDR3 nucleotide sequence: TGTGCCAGCAGGGATCCGCGGGGGGCCGAGCAGTACTTC. This codes for CASRDPRGAEQYF.

This clonotype appeared a few times. This sequence joins TRBV11-2 and TRBJ1-2; unclear D gene. The CDR3 spans 12 residues. V was shortened by 1 base and J by 4 bases, with 4 bases between the two germline ends. From germline, CDR1 is SGHAT and CDR2 FQNNGV. Here the CDR3 reads CASSLGRYGYTF. The CDR3 nucleotides read TGTGCCAGCAGCTTAGGGCGCTATGGCTACACCTTC.

V and J are TRBV6-5 and TRBJ2-5; TRBD1 might be the D (5 bases). Germline V gene lookup returns CDR1 MNHEY and CDR2 SVGAGI. This CDR3 is built from 14 residues. Trimming removed 2 bases from V and 5 bases from J, with 12 bases in between. The CDR3 loop is CASSYGREAETQYF. The CDR3 coding sequence is TGTGCCAGCAGTTACGGCAGGGAAGCCGAGACCCAGTACTTC.

The chain joins TRBV7-3 to TRBJ2-3, with 8 nucleotides matching TRBD2. CDR3 size: 15 residues. The junction had 11 bases not matched to a gene; V was cut back by 5 bases and J by 7 bases. CDR1 is SGHTA and CDR2 is FQGTGA in the germline V gene. The chain's CDR3 is CASSPYGGAANTQYF. In DNA form, the CDR3 reads TGTGCCAGCAGCCCGTACGGGGGGGCGGCAAATACGCAGTATTTT.